One sample yielded the 18 T cell receptor beta chains listed below, sequenced in a study of blood T cell repertoires in COVID-19. Libraries were prepared by immunoSEQ multiplex PCR; TCRdb keeps only in-frame clonotypes and omits some of them. Here the sample spans roughly 200,000 clones, roughly 90% being singletons. The sequenced material came from peripheral blood. These receptors were taken from a man between 45 and 60 years old with acute or convalescent COVID-19.

The chain is built from TRBV18 and TRBJ2-3; 7 positions agree with TRBD2. Per germline, CDR1 KGHSH and CDR2 LQKENI. With 5 bases clipped from V and 0 bases from J, the junction kept 5 bases outside the gene matches. The CDR3 length is 15 residues. CDR3: CASSGAGRSTDTQYF. The CDR3 DNA is TGTGCCAGCTCAGGAGCGGGAAGGAGCACAGATACGCAGTATTTT. The full variable domain, in which reference TRBV18 and TRBJ2-3 provide the parts outside the CDR3, is NAGVMQNPRHLVRRRGQEARLRCSPMKGHSHVYWYRQLPEEGLKFMVYLQKENIIDESGMPKERFSAEFPKEGPSILRIQQVVRGDSAAYFCASSGAGRSTDTQYFGPGTRLTVL.

The rearrangement uses TRBV6-2 or TRBV6-3 and TRBJ2-5, with D unclear. The CDR3 totals 16 residues. Germline CDR1 reads MNHEY; CDR2 reads SVGEGT. Between the trimmed V and J ends, which lost 0 bases and 5 bases, there was a span of 16 bases. The CDR3 sequence is CASSYSDSRSRETQYF. In DNA form, the CDR3 reads TGTGCCAGCAGTTACTCGGATTCCAGGTCAAGGGAGACCCAGTACTTC.

The chain links TRBV5-1 to TRBJ2-5; weak D call: TRBD2 (5 bases). Germline CDR1 SGHRS, CDR2 YFSETQ. The CDR3 consists of 15 residues. Trimming removed 7 bases at V and 1 base at J, with 17 bases between. CDR3 sequence (DNA): TGCGCCAGCCGAGTCTTTTCTGGGAGCCAAGAGACCCAGTACTTC. Amino acids: CASRVFSGSQETQYF.

J is TRBJ1-4 and V is TRBV28, with 7 bases lining up with TRBD1. This CDR3 region has 15 residues. Per germline, CDR1 MDHEN and CDR2 SYDVKM. Unmatched junction bases numbered 8, after V lost 6 bases and J lost 4 bases. The CDR3 loop reads CASRRQGTINEKLFF. The CDR3 DNA sequence: TGTGCCAGCAGACGACAGGGCACTATTAATGAAAAACTGTTTTTT. The whole variable domain, remainder taken from reference TRBV28 and TRBJ1-4, is DVKVTQSSRYLVKRTGEKVFLECVQDMDHENMFWYRQDPGLGLRLIYFSYDVKMKEKGDIPEGYSVSREKKERFSLILESASTNQTSMYLCASRRQGTINEKLFFGSGTQLSVL.

The genes are TRBV10-3 and TRBJ2-7; TRBD1 matches at 9 bases. V trimming: 6 bases; J trimming: 4 bases; junction bases outside the gene matches: 7. This CDR3 comprises 14 residues. In germline, CDR1 is ENHRY, CDR2 SYGVKD. The CDR3 nucleotides are TGTGCCATCAGAGGGGGACAGGGTGTGTACGAGCAGTACTTC. This translates into CAIRGGQGVYEQYF.

The chain carries TRBV18 and TRBJ1-5; no clear D gene. CDR1 and CDR2 (germline): KGHSH, LQKENI. The CDR3 has 13 residues. Trimming removed 2 bases from V and 8 bases from J, with 10 bases in between. The CDR3 loop reads CASSPGLGEPQHF. CDR3 nucleotides: TGTGCCAGCTCACCAGGACTCGGTGAGCCCCAGCATTTT.

Details on this clone: Other nucleotide sequences in the sample specify the same CDR3. The chain's CDR3 is CASSGQANTEAFF. The CDR3 DNA follows: TGTGCCAGCAGCGGACAGGCGAACACTGAAGCTTTCTTT. The chain carries TRBV2 and TRBJ1-1; 7 positions agree with TRBD1. Germline V gene data show CDR1 as SNHLY and CDR2 as FYNNEI. V lost 6 bases, J lost 1 base, and 2 bases stayed unmatched. The CDR3 runs to 13 residues.

This clone has a single count. The chain has TRBV7-9 and TRBJ1-1; D remains unclear. Germline CDR1 reads SEHNR; CDR2 reads FQNEAQ (reference sequence). V was shortened by 5 bases and J by 6 bases, with 13 bases between the two germline ends. This CDR3 comprises 13 residues. The CDR3: CASSPAISPEAFF. The CDR3 DNA reads as TGTGCCAGCAGCCCAGCGATCAGTCCTGAAGCTTTCTTT.

The J gene is TRBJ2-1, the V gene TRBV10-3; 8 nucleotides agree with TRBD1. J gave up 0 bases and V 5 bases, and 6 bases lay outside the gene matches. Germline V lookup: CDR1 ENHRY, CDR2 SYGVKD. The CDR3 is 16 residues long. Here the CDR3 DNA reads TGTGCCATCAGTCCACAGGGGGTCCACTCCTACAATGAGCAGTTCTTC. It encodes CAISPQGVHSYNEQFF.

This chain's CDR3 is CASSEAVRSVAYEQYF. The CDR3 nucleotides read TGTGCCAGCAGTGAAGCGGTTCGGAGTGTGGCCTACGAGCAGTACTTC. The chain employs TRBV25-1 and TRBJ2-7; D not certain. Germline CDR1 is MGHDK and CDR2 is SYGVNS. This CDR3 comprises 16 residues. V lost 2 bases and J 2 bases, leaving 16 bases between the germline ends.

V gene TRBV19 combines with J gene TRBJ1-1; no reliable D call. The CDR3 is 15 residues long. With 3 bases removed from V and 1 base from J, the gap between germline ends came to 12 bases. Germline V gene lookup returns CDR1 LNHDA and CDR2 SQIVND (reference sequence). DNA of the CDR3: TGTGCCAGTAGTATCCTCCACAGCGGGAACACTGAAGCTTTCTTT. Translating gives CASSILHSGNTEAFF.

This clone was seen just once. This sequence joins TRBV27 and TRBJ2-1; 11 bases align to TRBD2. This CDR3 has 15 residues. Germline trimming cut 5 bases from V and 5 bases from J; bases unmatched to any gene: 5. The germline gives CDR1 MNHEY, CDR2 SMNVEV (reference sequence). The CDR3 sequence is CASSPRLAGHNEQFF. CDR3 in DNA: TGTGCCAGCAGTCCCCGACTAGCGGGACACAATGAGCAGTTCTTC.

The count of this clone is one. The chain couples TRBV28 to TRBJ2-7; TRBD1 aligns across 7 bases. Trimming removed 3 bases from V and 5 bases from J; junction bases left unmatched: 10. This CDR3 is built from 15 residues. From germline, CDR1 is MDHEN and CDR2 SYDVKM. The CDR3 sequence is CASSFGGRGNDEQYV. CDR3 coding DNA: TGTGCCAGCAGTTTCGGAGGCAGGGGGAACGACGAGCAGTACGTC.

This chain connects TRBV28 to TRBJ2-7, with 10 nucleotides matching TRBD1. Trimming at V came to 7 bases and at J to 7 bases, leaving 7 bases not matched to a gene. The CDR3 has 13 amino acids. CDR1 is MDHEN, CDR2 SYDVKM, per germline. The DNA for the CDR3 is TGTGCCAGCACCGAGACAGGGGGCGAGGAGCAGTACTTC. Residues: CASTETGGEEQYF.

The gene calls are TRBV12-3 or TRBV12-4 and TRBJ2-1; D gene uncertain. CDR3 length: 11 amino acids. V was trimmed by 6 bases and J by 3 bases, leaving 3 bases between them. The chain's CDR3 is CASSYYNEQFF. The CDR3 region has the DNA TGTGCCAGCAGCTACTACAATGAGCAGTTCTTC.

The chain employs TRBV28 and TRBJ2-7, with TRBD2 matching 11 bases. The germline V gene encodes CDR1 MDHEN and CDR2 SYDVKM. J lost 0 bases, V lost 6 bases, and 7 bases had no gene match. The CDR3 totals 16 residues. CDR3 DNA sequence: TGTGCCAGCAGCAGAGGACTAGCGGGCACCTCCTACGAGCAGTACTTC. Protein product: CASSRGLAGTSYEQYF.

The table lists this clone with a count of one. The chain uses TRBV9 and TRBJ2-2; 11 bases align to TRBD1. CDR1 is SGDLS, CDR2 YYNGEE, per germline. V lost 1 base, J lost 6 bases, and 11 bases stayed unmatched. The CDR3 spans 18 residues. Here the CDR3 DNA reads TGTGCCAGCAGCGTACAAATATCAGGACAGGGGGCGGCCGGGGAGCTGTTTTTT. Amino acid sequence: CASSVQISGQGAAGELFF.

The rearrangement uses TRBV19 and TRBJ2-2; 7 bases are shared with TRBD1. Germline trimming cut 9 bases from V and 4 bases from J; bases unmatched to any gene: 8. Germline CDR1 LNHDA, CDR2 SQIVND (reference sequence). The CDR3 is 14 residues long. In DNA, the CDR3 is TGTGCCAGCCGAACAGGGGCGGGCACCGGGGAGCTGTTTTTT. As protein: CASRTGAGTGELFF.